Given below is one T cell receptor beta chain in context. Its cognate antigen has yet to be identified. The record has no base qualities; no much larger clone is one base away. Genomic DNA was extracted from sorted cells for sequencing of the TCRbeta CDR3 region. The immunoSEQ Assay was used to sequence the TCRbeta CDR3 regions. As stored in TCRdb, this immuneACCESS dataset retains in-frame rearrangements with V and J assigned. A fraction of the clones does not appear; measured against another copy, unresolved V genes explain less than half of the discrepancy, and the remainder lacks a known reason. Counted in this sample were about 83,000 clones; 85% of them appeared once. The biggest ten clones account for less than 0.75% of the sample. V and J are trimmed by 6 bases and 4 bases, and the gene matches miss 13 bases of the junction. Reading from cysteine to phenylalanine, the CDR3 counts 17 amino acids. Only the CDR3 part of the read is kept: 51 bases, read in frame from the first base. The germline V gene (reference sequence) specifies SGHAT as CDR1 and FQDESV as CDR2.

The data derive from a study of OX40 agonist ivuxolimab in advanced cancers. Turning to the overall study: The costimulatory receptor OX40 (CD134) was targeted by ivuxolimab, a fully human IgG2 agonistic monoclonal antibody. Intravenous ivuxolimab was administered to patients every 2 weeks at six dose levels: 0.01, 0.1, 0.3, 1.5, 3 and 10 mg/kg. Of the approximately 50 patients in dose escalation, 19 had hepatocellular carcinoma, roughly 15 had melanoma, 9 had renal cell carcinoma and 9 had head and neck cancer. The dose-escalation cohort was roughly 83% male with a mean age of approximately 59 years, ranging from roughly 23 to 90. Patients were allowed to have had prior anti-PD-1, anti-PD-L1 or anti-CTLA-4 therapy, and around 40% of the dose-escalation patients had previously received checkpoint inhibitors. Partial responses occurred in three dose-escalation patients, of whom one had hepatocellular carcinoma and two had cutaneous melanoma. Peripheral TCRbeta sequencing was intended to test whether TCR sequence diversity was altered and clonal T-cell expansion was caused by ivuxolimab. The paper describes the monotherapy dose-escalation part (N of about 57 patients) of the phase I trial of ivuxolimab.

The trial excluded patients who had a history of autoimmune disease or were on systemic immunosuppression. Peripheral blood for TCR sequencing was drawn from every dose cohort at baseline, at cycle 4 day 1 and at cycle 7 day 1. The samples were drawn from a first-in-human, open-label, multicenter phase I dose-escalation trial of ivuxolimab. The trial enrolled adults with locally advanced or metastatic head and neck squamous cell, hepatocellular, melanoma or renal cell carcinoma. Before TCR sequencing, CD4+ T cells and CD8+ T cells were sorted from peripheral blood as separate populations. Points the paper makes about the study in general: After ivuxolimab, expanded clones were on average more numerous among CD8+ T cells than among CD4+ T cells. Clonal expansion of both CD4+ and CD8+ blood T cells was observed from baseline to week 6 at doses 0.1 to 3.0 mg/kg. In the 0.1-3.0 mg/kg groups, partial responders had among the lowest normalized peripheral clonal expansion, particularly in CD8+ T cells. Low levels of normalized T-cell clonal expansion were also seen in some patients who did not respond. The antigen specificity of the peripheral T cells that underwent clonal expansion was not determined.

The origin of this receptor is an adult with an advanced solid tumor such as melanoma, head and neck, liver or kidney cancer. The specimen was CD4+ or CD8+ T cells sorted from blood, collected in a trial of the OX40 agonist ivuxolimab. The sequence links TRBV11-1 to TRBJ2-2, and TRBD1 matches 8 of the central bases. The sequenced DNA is TGTGCCAGCAGTCCTATGCGTCTCGGGACAGGCACCGGGGAGCTGTTTTTT. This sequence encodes CASSPMRLGTGTGELFF.